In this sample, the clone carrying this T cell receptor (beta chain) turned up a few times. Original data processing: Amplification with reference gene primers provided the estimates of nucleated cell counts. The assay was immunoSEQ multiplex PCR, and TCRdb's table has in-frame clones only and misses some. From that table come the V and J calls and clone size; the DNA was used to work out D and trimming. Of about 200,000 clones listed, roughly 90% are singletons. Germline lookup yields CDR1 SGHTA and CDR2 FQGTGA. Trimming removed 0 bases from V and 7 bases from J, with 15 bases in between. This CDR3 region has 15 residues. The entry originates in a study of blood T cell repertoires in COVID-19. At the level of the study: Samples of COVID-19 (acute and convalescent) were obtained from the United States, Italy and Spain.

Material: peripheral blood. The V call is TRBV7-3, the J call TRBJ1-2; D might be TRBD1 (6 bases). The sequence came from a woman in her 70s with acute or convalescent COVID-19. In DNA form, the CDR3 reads TGTGCCAGCAGCTTAACGCCAGGGGATCCGGCTGGCTACACCTTC. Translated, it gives CASSLTPGDPAGYTF.